The source of this T cell receptor beta chain is a study of blood T cell repertoires in COVID-19. For the study at large: The cDNA or gDNA used as material had been derived from T cells, B-cell-depleted T cells, or PBMCs.

Trimming left V 5 bases short and J 7 bases short, with 17 bases between. The CDR3 sequence is 15 residues long. Germline V gene data show CDR1 as KGHDR and CDR2 as SFDVKD. Clones were read by immunoSEQ multiplex PCR, and TCRdb kept only the in-frame ones, dropping some. Of roughly 300,000 clones in the sample, about nine tenths were seen once. Enrolled through a virtual design, the participants were between about 18 and 89 years of age and came from 24 US areas. Participant reports of clinical history set cohort assignment. The sequence derives from a woman aged 18-29 years who had recovered from COVID-19. The chain carries TRBV24-1 and TRBJ2-1; possible D gene TRBD2, 5 bases. Sequenced sample: PBMCs or T cells enriched from blood (not recorded which). CDR3 in amino acids: CATSVGDGGRNEQFF. CDR3 nucleotide sequence: TGTGCCACCAGTGTAGGAGACGGAGGTCGGAATGAGCAGTTCTTC.